The source of this T cell receptor (beta chain) is a study of T-cell reconstitution after alpha-beta-depleted transplantation in children. This clonotype has more than one count but fewer than ten. V dropped 4 bases and J dropped 5; count of bases not matched to a gene: 4. Germline CDR1 reads SGDLS; CDR2 reads YYNGEE. This CDR3 has 14 amino acids. A TCRbeta library incorporating unique molecular identifiers was prepared. TCRdb re-called the PCR reads through MiXCR, storing one row per CDR3 protein. The repertoire holds hundreds of thousands of distinct CDR3 sequences, around 13% seen once, with roughly 5.4% in the top ten.

Sample: PBMCs from the stem cell graft donor, taken from the stem cell graft. The genes are TRBV9 and TRBJ2-1; 9 nucleotides align to TRBD1. The receptor's source is a human donor who donated a stem cell graft to a child with combined immunodeficiency. DNA for the CDR3: TGTGCCAGCAGCCCGGGACAGGGAGACAATGAGCAGTTCTTC. Translation: CASSPGQGDNEQFF. Drawing the rest from reference TRBV9 and TRBJ2-1, the complete variable domain is DSGVTQTPKHLITATGQRVTLRCSPRSGDLSVYWYQQSLDQGLQFLIQYYNGEERAKGNILERFSAQQFPDLHSELNLSSLELGDSALYFCASSPGQGDNEQFFGPGTRLTVL.